The 10 T cell receptor beta chains below come from one sample, sequenced in a study of Graves' ophthalmopathy and Graves' hyperthyroidism. From RNA, the CDR3 regions of TCR beta chains were amplified and sequenced. HTBI primers were used in a first-round RT-PCR, which preceded a second-round multiplex PCR. Each CDR3 protein is one row after TCRdb ran MiXCR on the multiplex PCR reads. The sample lists roughly 350,000 distinct CDR3 sequences; about 17% were seen once. Sequencing was carried out using peripheral blood. Receptors originate from an adult woman with stable Graves' hyperthyroidism.

The gene calls are TRBV28 and TRBJ2-7; D is possibly TRBD2 (5 bases). The V and J ends lost 5 bases and 3 bases respectively, with 14 bases between them. The CDR3 is 14 residues long. Looked up from germline, CDR1 is MDHEN and CDR2 is SYDVKM. CDR3: CASSPPGVGYEQYF. CDR3 sequence (DNA): TGTGCCAGCAGTCCGCCCGGGGTCGGCTACGAGCAGTACTTC.

This clonotype was picked up many times. This chain links TRBV7-9 with TRBJ2-7; no definite D call. Per germline, CDR1 SEHNR and CDR2 FQNEAQ (reference sequence). The V and J ends lost 5 bases and 0 bases respectively, with 5 bases between them. The CDR3 contains 12 residues. CDR3 sequence reads: CASSPYSYEQYF. Written as DNA, the CDR3 is TGTGCCAGCAGCCCCTACTCCTACGAGCAGTACTTC.

V is TRBV12-3 or TRBV12-4 and J is TRBJ2-7, with D perhaps matching TRBD1 or TRBD2 (6 bases each). The CDR3 loop spans 15 amino acids. V was pared by 3 bases and J by 1 base, with 13 bases between. CDR3: CASSFSGAGSYEQYF. Here the CDR3 DNA reads TGTGCCAGCAGTTTTTCGGGGGCTGGGTCCTACGAGCAGTACTTC.

The rearrangement uses TRBV12-3 or TRBV12-4 and TRBJ2-7, with D hard to call. This CDR3 spans 11 amino acids. Trimming stripped 6 bases from V and 2 bases from J, with 5 bases between. In nucleotides, the CDR3 is TGTGCCAGCAGCCGAGCCTACGAGCAGTACGTC. This encodes CASSRAYEQYV.

This clonotype was recorded a few times. The junction does not match germline at one end; this may be a read error. The chain couples TRBV12-3 or TRBV12-4 to TRBJ1-5; D gene uncertain. The CDR3 runs to 13 residues. CDR3 DNA sequence: TGTGCCAGCAGTGACACGGTGGACCAGCCTCAGCATTTT. Translated: CASSDTVDQPQHF.

The chain joins TRBV29-1 to TRBJ1-1, with 11 nucleotides matching TRBD1. V was clipped by 6 bases and J by 4 bases; unmatched bases: 13. This CDR3 spans 16 amino acids. CDR1 and CDR2 from the germline V gene are SQVTM and ANQGSEA. The CDR3 coding sequence is TGCAGCGTCTCCCCCGGGTGGGACAGGGGGTTCACTGAAGCTTTCTTT. Protein sequence: CSVSPGWDRGFTEAFF.

This clonotype has at least ten counts. The V and J genes are TRBV12-3 or TRBV12-4 and TRBJ2-2, with D possibly matching TRBD1 (7 bases). This CDR3 spans 17 amino acids. Trimming took 6 bases from V and 4 from J, leaving 21 bases between them. The CDR3 DNA follows: TGTGCCAGCAGGGGGCTTCGCGCGGAGGGGGCCACCGGGGAGCTGTTTTTT. Its protein product is CASRGLRAEGATGELFF.

In its sample, this clonotype was seen a few times. The rearrangement uses TRBV18 and TRBJ1-1; D gene ambiguous. V lost 1 base to trimming and J lost 0 bases, with 15 bases between them. The CDR3 sequence is 17 residues long. Germline assignment: CDR1 KGHSH and CDR2 LQKENI. CDR3 coding DNA: TGTGCCAGCTCACCACGTCAACGGGTTTCAATGAACACTGAAGCTTTCTTT. Translated, it gives CASSPRQRVSMNTEAFF.

In its sample, this clonotype was seen many times. The chain is built from TRBV5-1 and TRBJ1-3; D is possibly TRBD1 (6 bases). With 3 bases removed from V and 0 bases from J, the gap between germline ends came to 10 bases. CDR1 SGHRS and CDR2 YFSETQ come from the germline V gene. The CDR3 has 15 residues. The DNA for the CDR3 is TGCGCCAGCAGCTACGGGACACTCTCTGGAAACACCATATATTTT. It specifies CASSYGTLSGNTIYF. The entire variable domain, with the rest obtained from reference TRBV5-1 and TRBJ1-3, is as follows: KAGVTQTPRYLIKTRGQQVTLSCSPISGHRSVSWYQQTPGQGLQFLFEYFSETQRNKGNFPGRFSGRQFSNSRSEMNVSTLELGDSALYLCASSYGTLSGNTIYFGEGSWLTVV.

This sequence joins TRBV24-1 and TRBJ2-3; D ambiguous. The V gene's germline CDR1 is KGHDR and CDR2 SFDVKD. V lost 2 bases and J lost 6, with 8 bases in between. The CDR3 has 13 amino acids. The DNA of the CDR3 is TGTGCCACCAGTGATTCTTGGGATGATACGCAGTATTTT. This encodes CATSDSWDDTQYF.